This T cell receptor beta chain comes out of a study of T cell responses to AZD1222 COVID-19 vaccine. Study at large: Some second doses came at about 4 weeks and others at about 12 weeks; these were pooled. Study observations and caveats: Spike regions recognized by vaccine-associated CD4 TCRs spanned the protein, led by 160-218 and 743-854. Seropositive AZD1222 recipients at baseline numbered only 6 or 7.

Data came from immunoSEQ multiplex PCR; TCRdb stores just in-frame clones and leaves some out. The sample carries approximately 150,000 clones, around 87% recorded once. A note on this clone: Its target is unknown. At one end the junction does not follow the germline gene, possibly because of a read error.

The sequenced sample was peripheral blood, obtained on day 0 of AZD1222 vaccination. This receptor was taken from an adult in good health.

The CDR3 loop reads CATSFLTGDTEAFF. The CDR3 DNA follows: TGTGCCACCAGCTTCCTGACAGGGGACACTGAAGCTTTCTTT. The J gene is TRBJ1-1, the V gene TRBV5-8, with 8 bases identical to TRBD1. Germline CDR1 reads SGHTS; CDR2 reads YDEGEE. The CDR3 is made up of 14 amino acids.